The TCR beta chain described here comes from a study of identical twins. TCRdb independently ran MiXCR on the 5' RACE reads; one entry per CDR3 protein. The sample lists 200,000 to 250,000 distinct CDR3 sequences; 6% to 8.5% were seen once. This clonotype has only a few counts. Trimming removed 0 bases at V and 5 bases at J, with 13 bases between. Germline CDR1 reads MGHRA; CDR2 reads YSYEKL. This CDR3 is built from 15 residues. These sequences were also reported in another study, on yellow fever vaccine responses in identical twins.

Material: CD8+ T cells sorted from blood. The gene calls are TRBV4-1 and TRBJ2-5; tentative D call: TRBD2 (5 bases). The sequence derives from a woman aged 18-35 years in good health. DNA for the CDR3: TGCGCCAGCAGCCAAGAACAGTCTAGAGGGGAGACCCAGTACTTC. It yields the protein CASSQEQSRGETQYF.